The 26 T cell receptor beta chains below come from one sample, sequenced in a study of technical replicates of blood from a handful of donors. The assay was immunoSEQ multiplex PCR, and TCRdb's table has in-frame clones only and misses some. The sample consists of about 85,000 clones, around 94% of them appearing once. Sequenced: T cells isolated from PBMCs. The source of these receptors is a human donor in good health.

This clone appeared a single time. The chain carries TRBV29-1 and TRBJ2-1, with 7 bases identical to TRBD1. Germline V gene sequence: CDR1 SQVTM, CDR2 ANQGSEA. With 7 bases clipped from V and 4 bases from J, the junction kept 7 bases outside the gene matches. CDR3 size: 13 residues. The CDR3 here is CSGRQGEYNEQFF. The DNA for the CDR3 is TGCAGCGGACGACAGGGAGAATACAATGAGCAGTTCTTC.

The V gene is TRBV28, the J gene TRBJ1-4; the D is unclear. Germline assignment: CDR1 MDHEN and CDR2 SYDVKM. Trimming took 6 bases from V and 3 from J, leaving 14 bases between them. CDR3 size: 15 residues. CDR3 DNA: TGTGCCAGCAGGGACCGAGGGCAGGCTAATGAAAAACTGTTTTTT. It codes for CASRDRGQANEKLFF.

The CDR3 DNA is TGTGCCAGCAGCTTGACCCAGATATTGAACACTGAAGCTTTCTTT. Its translation is CASSLTQILNTEAFF. V is TRBV5-6 and J is TRBJ1-1; D is ambiguous. This CDR3 contains 15 residues. Germline CDR1 is SGHDT and CDR2 is YYEEEE. Trimming stripped 1 base from V and 0 bases from J, with 10 bases between.

The V and J genes are TRBV4-1 and TRBJ1-3; weak D call: TRBD1 (6 bases). CDR1 is MGHRA and CDR2 is YSYEKL in the germline V gene. Trimming took 2 bases from V and 1 from J, leaving 12 bases between them. This CDR3 region has 16 residues. For the CDR3, the DNA is TGCGCCAGCAGCCAAAATCAGAGGGGGTCTGGAAACACCATATATTTT. Translating it yields CASSQNQRGSGNTIYF.

This sequence joins TRBV25-1 and TRBJ2-1; D is perhaps TRBD1 (5 bases). Germline values: CDR1 MGHDK, CDR2 SYGVNS. Deletions cut 1 base from V and 0 bases from J, with 16 bases between. This CDR3 has 18 amino acids. The CDR3 nucleotides read TGTGCCAGCAGTGAATTTGGGGCAGGGCCGACCTCCTACAATGAGCAGTTCTTC. Amino acid sequence: CASSEFGAGPTSYNEQFF.

This clone was observed once. The V and J genes are TRBV30 and TRBJ2-7; no clear D. CDR1 and CDR2 (germline): GTSNPN, SVGIG (reference sequence). Trimming stripped 2 bases from V and 5 bases from J, with 10 bases between. The CDR3 has 12 residues. The CDR3 sequence is CAWSTFRDEQYF. The CDR3 nucleotides read TGTGCCTGGAGTACGTTCCGCGACGAGCAGTACTTC.

The V call is TRBV5-1, the J call TRBJ2-1; 9 nucleotides agree with TRBD2. Trimming removed 0 bases from V and 3 bases from J; junction bases left unmatched: 1. The germline gives CDR1 SGHRS, CDR2 YFSETQ. The CDR3 covers 15 residues. The DNA of the CDR3 is TGCGCCAGCAGCTTGGATAGCGGGAGCTACAATGAGCAGTTCTTC. Its translation is CASSLDSGSYNEQFF.

This clone was seen just once. The chain joins TRBV6-5 to TRBJ2-1, with 8 bases that match TRBD2. The J segment lost 4 bases and the V segment lost 1 base, leaving 6 bases of the junction unmatched. The CDR3 covers 16 residues. Germline CDR1 is MNHEY and CDR2 is SVGAGI. DNA for the CDR3: TGTGCCAGCAGTTACTTTAAGACTAGCGCGTACAATGAGCAGTTCTTC. This translates into CASSYFKTSAYNEQFF.

V gene TRBV10-2 combines with J gene TRBJ2-7; D perhaps matches TRBD2 (7 bases). In germline, CDR1 is WSHSY, CDR2 SAAADI. The length of the CDR3 is 14 residues. V lost 1 base and J 4 bases, leaving 11 bases between the germline ends. The CDR3 DNA follows: TGCGCCAGCAGTGAGTACAGGGAGGGGTACGAGCAGTACTTC. Protein sequence: CASSEYREGYEQYF.

This sequence joins TRBV28 and TRBJ1-5; possible D gene TRBD1, 5 bases. From germline, CDR1 is MDHEN and CDR2 SYDVKM. CDR3 length equals 15 residues. Trimming removed 7 bases at V and 1 base at J, with 14 bases between. CDR3 in DNA: TGTGCCAGCATGTATCAGGGAACGAGCAATCAGCCCCAGCATTTT. Its translation is CASMYQGTSNQPQHF.

The rearrangement links TRBV25-1 to TRBJ1-1; 8 nucleotides align to TRBD1. Germline V gene data show CDR1 as MGHDK and CDR2 as SYGVNS. CDR3 length equals 13 residues. With 8 bases clipped from V and 6 bases from J, the junction kept 8 bases outside the gene matches. The CDR3 coding sequence is TGTGCCAGCGTTCCCCAGGGGGCGGCTGAAGCTTTCTTT. This codes for CASVPQGAAEAFF.

The J gene is TRBJ2-3, the V gene TRBV11-3; TRBD2 agrees at 14 bases. The V segment lost 3 bases and the J segment 6 bases; nucleotides outside the gene matches: 2. Germline lookup yields CDR1 SGHNT and CDR2 YENEEA. This CDR3 region has 15 residues. The CDR3 DNA is TGTGCCAGCAGCTTGCGGACTAGCGGGGGGGATACGCAGTATTTT. Translating gives CASSLRTSGGDTQYF.

This clone showed up just once. The rearrangement links TRBV30 to TRBJ2-3, with TRBD1 as a possible D gene (5 bases). Germline-derived CDR1 and CDR2 are GTSNPN and SVGIG (reference sequence). The CDR3 is 12 residues long. V lost 0 bases and J lost 4, with 5 bases in between. The CDR3 bases are TGTGCCTGGAGTGTACAGGCAGATACGCAGTATTTT. This codes for CAWSVQADTQYF.

The gene calls are TRBV5-8 and TRBJ2-2; D gene uncertain. V was cut by 4 bases and J by 2 bases, with 12 bases left in between. Germline loops: CDR1 SGHTS, CDR2 YDEGEE. The CDR3 totals 15 residues. CDR3 sequence: CASSPRSHNTGELFF. The CDR3 region has the DNA TGTGCCAGCAGCCCCCGGTCCCACAACACCGGGGAGCTGTTTTTT.

The chain recombines TRBV4-1 with TRBJ2-3; 7 bases match TRBD1. The CDR3 has 15 residues. Germline V gene data show CDR1 as MGHRA and CDR2 as YSYEKL. V shed 3 bases, J shed 2 bases, and the junction held 5 bases outside the gene matches. The CDR3 is CASSQRQGLTDTQYF. CDR3 in DNA: TGCGCCAGCAGCCAGAGACAGGGCCTCACAGATACGCAGTATTTT.

The chain is built from TRBV5-1 and TRBJ2-1; D perhaps matches TRBD2 (7 bases). CDR1 is SGHRS and CDR2 is YFSETQ in the germline V gene. Trimming shortened V by 6 bases and J by 0 bases, and 16 bases separated the two germline ends. This CDR3 is built from 16 residues. DNA for the CDR3: TGCGCCAGCAACTTACAGGGAGGGCTCTCCTACAATGAGCAGTTCTTC. Translated: CASNLQGGLSYNEQFF.

The chain employs TRBV2 and TRBJ1-1; a weak D match, TRBD1 (6 bases). This CDR3 is built from 14 residues. Germline values: CDR1 SNHLY, CDR2 FYNNEI. V lost 6 bases, J lost 7 bases, and 18 bases lay in between. In DNA, the CDR3 is TGTGCCAGCAGCTCTGAGGGGGTTGCACGTGAAGCTTTCTTT. Amino acid sequence: CASSSEGVAREAFF.

The rearrangement joins TRBV18 to TRBJ2-5; 9 nucleotides agree with TRBD2. Germline V gene sequence: CDR1 KGHSH, CDR2 LQKENI. J gave up 5 bases and V 0 bases, and 7 bases lay outside the gene matches. This CDR3 has 16 amino acids. The CDR3 sequence is CASSPPLQRGVETQYF. CDR3 DNA sequence: TGTGCCAGCTCACCACCGCTGCAGCGGGGGGTGGAGACCCAGTACTTC.

The chain uses TRBV4-1 and TRBJ2-5, with D perhaps matching TRBD2 (5 bases). Germline CDR1 reads MGHRA; CDR2 reads YSYEKL. The length of the CDR3 is 15 residues. The V end lost 0 bases, the J end lost 5 bases, and 13 bases lay between the germline ends. CDR3 DNA sequence: TGCGCCAGCAGCCAAGATATCGGGCGAGGGGAGACCCAGTACTTC. This gives the protein CASSQDIGRGETQYF.

The V and J genes are TRBV28 and TRBJ1-2, with 7 bases aligning to TRBD1. Trimming removed 10 bases from V and 2 bases from J; junction bases left unmatched: 10. This CDR3 region has 14 residues. Per the germline V gene, CDR1 is MDHEN and CDR2 is SYDVKM. CDR3 residues: CAILEIQGNYGYTF. For the CDR3, the DNA is TGTGCCATTCTAGAGATACAGGGGAACTATGGCTACACCTTC.

The genes are TRBV28 and TRBJ1-2; tentatively, D is TRBD1 (5 bases). Germline V gene lookup returns CDR1 MDHEN and CDR2 SYDVKM. Trimming left V 3 bases short and J 0 bases short, with 11 bases between. The CDR3 runs to 15 residues. CDR3: CASSFQGRSNYGYTF. The CDR3, as DNA: TGTGCCAGCAGTTTCCAGGGAAGGTCTAACTATGGCTACACCTTC.

The rearrangement links TRBV28 to TRBJ2-7, with D tentatively TRBD1 (5 bases). The germline gives CDR1 MDHEN, CDR2 SYDVKM. V lost 9 bases and J lost 7, with 19 bases in between. The CDR3 sequence is 13 residues long. The CDR3 DNA follows: TGTGCCAGTACTACGGTCAGGGCCCAGGAGCAGTACTTC. This codes for CASTTVRAQEQYF.

The chain recombines TRBV28 with TRBJ1-3; the D gene is possibly TRBD1 (6 bases). This CDR3 has 14 amino acids. V was shortened by 8 bases and J by 0 bases, with 11 bases between the two germline ends. CDR1 is MDHEN and CDR2 is SYDVKM in the germline V gene. For the CDR3, the DNA is TGTGCCAGCGGCACGGGACACTCTGGAAACACCATATATTTT. Its protein is CASGTGHSGNTIYF.

This chain uses TRBV2 with TRBJ2-7, with 10 bases fitting TRBD2. Germline CDR1 reads SNHLY; CDR2 reads FYNNEI. This CDR3 is 14 amino acids long. V trimming: 8 bases; J trimming: 7 bases; junction bases outside the gene matches: 11. CDR3 coding DNA: TGTGCCAGCGATCTAGCGGGAGCCCCGGGGGAGCAGTACTTC. The encoded protein is CASDLAGAPGEQYF.

The V gene is TRBV6-5, the J gene TRBJ2-1; 9 bases are a match to TRBD1. The CDR3 runs to 14 residues. CDR1 and CDR2 (germline): MNHEY, SVGAGI. Trimming removed 2 bases from V and 7 bases from J; junction bases left unmatched: 3. The CDR3 nucleotides read TGTGCCAGCAGTTACGGACAGGGGTTGAATGAGCAGTTCTTC. Its protein product is CASSYGQGLNEQFF.

J is TRBJ1-2 and V is TRBV7-9, with 7 bases matching TRBD1. The trim removed 1 base at V and 4 bases at J, leaving 3 bases unmatched. There are 14 residues in the CDR3. The V gene's germline CDR1 is SEHNR and CDR2 FQNEAQ (reference sequence). In DNA form, the CDR3 reads TGTGCCAGCAGCTTAGACAGGGGTTTCTATGGCTACACCTTC. Translating gives CASSLDRGFYGYTF.